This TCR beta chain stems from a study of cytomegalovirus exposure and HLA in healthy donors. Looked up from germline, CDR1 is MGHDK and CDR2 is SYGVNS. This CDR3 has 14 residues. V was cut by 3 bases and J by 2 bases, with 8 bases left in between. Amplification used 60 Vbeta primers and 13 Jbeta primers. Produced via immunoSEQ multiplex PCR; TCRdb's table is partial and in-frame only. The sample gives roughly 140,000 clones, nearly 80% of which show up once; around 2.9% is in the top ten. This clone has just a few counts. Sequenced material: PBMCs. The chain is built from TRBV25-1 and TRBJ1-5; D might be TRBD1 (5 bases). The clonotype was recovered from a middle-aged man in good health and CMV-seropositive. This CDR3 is CASSDREGNQPQHF. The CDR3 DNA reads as TGTGCCAGCAGTGACAGGGAAGGCAATCAGCCCCAGCATTTT.